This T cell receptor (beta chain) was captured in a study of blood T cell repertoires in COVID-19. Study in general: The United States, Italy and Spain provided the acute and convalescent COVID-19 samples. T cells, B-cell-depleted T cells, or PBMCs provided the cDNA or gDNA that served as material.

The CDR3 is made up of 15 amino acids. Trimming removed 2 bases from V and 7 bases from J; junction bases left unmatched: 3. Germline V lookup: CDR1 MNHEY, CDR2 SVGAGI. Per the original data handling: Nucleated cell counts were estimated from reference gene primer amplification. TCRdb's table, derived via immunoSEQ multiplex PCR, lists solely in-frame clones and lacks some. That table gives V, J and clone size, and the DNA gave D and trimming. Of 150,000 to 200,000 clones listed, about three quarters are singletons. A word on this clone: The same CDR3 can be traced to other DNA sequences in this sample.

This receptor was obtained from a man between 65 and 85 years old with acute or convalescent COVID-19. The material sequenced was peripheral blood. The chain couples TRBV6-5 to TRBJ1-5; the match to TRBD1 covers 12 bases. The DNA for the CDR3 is TGTGCCAGCAGTTACGGGACAGGGGGCGACCAGCCCCAGCATTTT. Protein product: CASSYGTGGDQPQHF.